These 29 T cell receptor beta chains originate from one sample sequenced in a study of blood T cell repertoires in COVID-19. Repertoires were generated with immunoSEQ multiplex PCR, while TCRdb's copy carries only in-frame clones and drops some. Here the sample spans some 230,000 clones, about 80% being singletons. The sample comprised PBMCs or T cells enriched from blood (not recorded which). The receptors derive from a man in his forties or fifties who had recovered from COVID-19.

This clone is a singleton in its sample. This sequence joins TRBV5-1 and TRBJ2-1; D is uncertain. The germline CDR1 and CDR2 sequences are SGHRS and YFSETQ. V was pared by 1 base and J by 7 bases, with 9 bases between. The CDR3 has 13 residues. The CDR3 nucleotides read TGCGCCAGCAGCTTGCCGTCCGGGAATGAGCAGTTCTTC. Translation: CASSLPSGNEQFF. The full variable domain, completed using reference TRBV5-1 and TRBJ2-1, is KAGVTQTPRYLIKTRGQQVTLSCSPISGHRSVSWYQQTPGQGLQFLFEYFSETQRNKGNFPGRFSGRQFSNSRSEMNVSTLELGDSALYLCASSLPSGNEQFFGPGTRLTVL.

This chain links TRBV6-6 with TRBJ1-2; TRBD1 matches at 7 bases. The CDR3 consists of 14 residues. Germline V gene sequence: CDR1 MNHNY, CDR2 SVGAGI (reference sequence). With 5 bases clipped from V and 3 bases from J, the junction kept 6 bases outside the gene matches. As DNA, the CDR3 is TGTGCCAGCAGTCGGAGACAGGGCCACTATGGCTACACCTTC. Translation: CASSRRQGHYGYTF.

The chain carries TRBV2 and TRBJ2-5; 8 bases align to TRBD2. Germline V gene sequence: CDR1 SNHLY, CDR2 FYNNEI. The J segment lost 3 bases and the V segment lost 8 bases, leaving 11 bases of the junction unmatched. The CDR3 has 15 residues. The DNA for the CDR3 is TGTGCCAGCTCAGGCCTAGCGGGCCCAAAAGAGACCCAGTACTTC. It encodes CASSGLAGPKETQYF.

A single count supports this clone. The CDR3 bases are TGTGCCACCAGCAGTCACGGACGGACAACTGAAGCTTTCTTT. Translated: CATSSHGRTTEAFF. This chain links TRBV15 with TRBJ1-1; D possibly corresponds to TRBD1 (5 bases). V lost 3 bases and J lost 5, with 13 bases in between. The germline V gene encodes CDR1 LNHNV and CDR2 YYDKDF (reference sequence). The CDR3 consists of 14 residues.

This clone has a handful of counts. The CDR3 region has the DNA TGTGCCAGCAGCAAAGGGACAGCGGTTCCCTCTGGGGCCAACGTCCTGACTTTC. Amino acids: CASSKGTAVPSGANVLTF. J is TRBJ2-6 and V is TRBV21-1; the D segment call TRBD1 is taken from the table without a DNA check. TRBV21-1 is flagged as a pseudogene. This CDR3 region has 18 residues.

V and J are TRBV30 and TRBJ1-5; 9 nucleotides align to TRBD1. The CDR3 runs to 13 residues. V dropped 5 bases and J dropped 6; count of bases not matched to a gene: 5. Germline CDR1 and CDR2: GTSNPN and SVGIG (reference sequence). The CDR3 DNA sequence: TGTGCCTGGGAACAGGGGGCGAGTCAGCCCCAGCATTTT. Amino acid sequence: CAWEQGASQPQHF. The variable domain in full, completed from reference TRBV30 and TRBJ1-5, reads SQTIHQWPATLVQPVGSPLSLECTVEGTSNPNLYWYRQAAGRGLQLLFYSVGIGQISSEVPQNLSASRPQDRQFILSSKKLLLSDSGFYLCAWEQGASQPQHFGDGTRLSIL.

V usage is TRBV5-4 and J usage is TRBJ1-1; D gene uncertain. Trimming left V 6 bases short and J 7 bases short, with 16 bases between. CDR1 and CDR2 (germline): SGHNT, YYREEE (reference sequence). There are 13 residues in the CDR3. DNA of the CDR3: TGTGCCAGCACCTCGGGGTCCGATATTGAAGCTTTCTTT. The encoded protein is CASTSGSDIEAFF.

This chain joins TRBV28 and TRBJ2-5, with 9 bases matching TRBD2. The CDR3 sequence is 15 residues long. CDR1 is MDHEN and CDR2 is SYDVKM in the germline V gene. The junction had 7 bases not matched to a gene; V was cut back by 2 bases and J by 6 bases. CDR3 in amino acids: CASSLGREGRKTQYF. DNA for the CDR3: TGTGCCAGCAGTTTAGGGCGGGAGGGCCGAAAGACCCAGTACTTC.

The rearrangement joins TRBV11-2 to TRBJ2-1; D is uncertain. The V end was cut by 3 bases, the J end by 7 bases, with 4 bases between. The V gene's germline CDR1 is SGHAT and CDR2 FQNNGV. There are 11 residues in the CDR3. The CDR3 reads CASSFSNEQFF. The CDR3 bases are TGTGCCAGCAGCTTCTCGAATGAGCAGTTCTTC.

This clone was counted a few times. The V call is TRBV2, the J call TRBJ1-6, with D possibly matching TRBD1 (5 bases). V dropped 3 bases and J dropped 13 bases, with 19 bases sitting between them. Germline CDR1 SNHLY, CDR2 FYNNEI. This CDR3 spans 15 amino acids. The CDR3 is CASSEGSFGGTPLHF. The CDR3 DNA reads TGTGCCAGCAGTGAGGGTTCATTTGGAGGGACCCCCCTCCACTTT.

The chain carries TRBV29-1 and TRBJ2-3, with 8 bases fitting TRBD1. V shed 2 bases and J 8 bases; nucleotides not matched to a gene: 3. This CDR3 region has 12 residues. Germline values: CDR1 SQVTM, CDR2 ANQGSEA. This CDR3 is CSVEQGAGTQYF. The CDR3 region has the DNA TGCAGCGTTGAACAGGGGGCGGGTACGCAGTATTTT.

The chain carries TRBV19 and TRBJ2-7, with a tentative D call TRBD1 (5 bases). V lost 4 bases and J lost 6, with 16 bases in between. CDR1 is LNHDA, CDR2 SQIVND, per germline (reference sequence). The CDR3 contains 14 residues. This CDR3 is CASSTTGARGEQYF. In DNA form, the CDR3 reads TGTGCCAGTAGTACAACAGGTGCCCGAGGCGAGCAGTACTTC.

The chain is built from TRBV29-1 and TRBJ2-7; TRBD2 matches at 13 bases. There are 15 residues in the CDR3. Germline lookup yields CDR1 SQVTM and CDR2 ANQGSEA. The J segment lost 2 bases and the V segment lost 6 bases, leaving 7 bases of the junction unmatched. The CDR3 region is CSVETSGRPAYEQYF. DNA of the CDR3: TGCAGCGTGGAGACTAGCGGGAGGCCCGCCTACGAGCAGTACTTC.

This chain joins TRBV11-2 and TRBJ2-3; a possible D gene is TRBD2 (6 bases). Trimming took off 1 base at V and 5 bases at J, with 10 bases between the two ends. The V gene's germline CDR1 is SGHAT and CDR2 FQNNGV. This CDR3 has 14 residues. For the CDR3, the DNA is TGTGCCAGCAGCTTAGCGGGAGTTTTAGATACGCAGTATTTT. Residues: CASSLAGVLDTQYF. Using reference TRBV11-2 and TRBJ2-3 for the parts outside the CDR3, the full variable domain is EAGVAQSPRYKIIEKRQSVAFWCNPISGHATLYWYQQILGQGPKLLIQFQNNGVVDDSQLPKDRFSAERLKGVDSTLKIQPAKLEDSAVYLCASSLAGVLDTQYFGPGTRLTVL.

The chain is built from TRBV19 and TRBJ2-5; 7 nucleotides match TRBD2. The CDR3 is 12 residues long. Germline V gene sequence: CDR1 LNHDA, CDR2 SQIVND (reference sequence). Unmatched junction bases numbered 5, after V lost 6 bases and J lost 7 bases. The CDR3 DNA follows: TGTGCCAGTAGCACAGGCGGGGGGACCCAGTACTTC. Protein sequence: CASSTGGGTQYF.

This chain joins TRBV9 and TRBJ1-4, with D tentatively TRBD1 (5 bases). The V end was cut by 1 base, the J end by 8 bases, with 15 bases between. From germline, CDR1 is SGDLS and CDR2 YYNGEE. The CDR3 sequence is 15 residues long. The DNA for the CDR3 is TGTGCCAGCAGCGTATCAGGAGGGGTTAGGGAAAAACTGTTTTTT. Translated, it gives CASSVSGGVREKLFF.

This chain connects TRBV4-3 to TRBJ2-1; 10 bases are a match to TRBD1. J lost 10 bases, V lost 1 base, and 4 bases had no gene match. Looked up from germline, CDR1 is LGHNA and CDR2 is YSLEER. This CDR3 comprises 14 residues. The CDR3 here is CASSQGQGAKEQFF. CDR3 coding DNA: TGCGCCAGCAGCCAAGGACAGGGGGCAAAGGAGCAGTTCTTC.

The chain employs TRBV13 and TRBJ2-1; D gene uncertain. The CDR3 runs to 15 residues. Germline loops: CDR1 PRHDT, CDR2 FYEKMQ (reference sequence). V was trimmed by 4 bases and J by 6 bases, leaving 16 bases between them. This CDR3 is CASSSRMRSVNEQFF. In DNA, the CDR3 is TGTGCCAGCAGCTCCCGTATGCGATCGGTCAATGAGCAGTTCTTC.

This chain connects TRBV6-4 to TRBJ2-2, with 11 bases identical to TRBD2. The germline gives CDR1 MRHNA, CDR2 SNTAGT. This CDR3 is 14 amino acids long. Trimming cost V 4 bases and J 7 bases; bases outside gene matches: 2. The CDR3: CASSALAGGGELFF. As DNA, the CDR3 is TGTGCCAGCAGTGCGCTAGCGGGAGGCGGGGAGCTGTTTTTT.

The chain combines TRBV19 with TRBJ2-3, with a weak D call TRBD2 (5 bases). Germline V CDR1 and CDR2: LNHDA, SQIVND (reference sequence). V dropped 7 bases and J dropped 1 base, with 9 bases sitting between them. The CDR3 spans 13 residues. Here the CDR3 DNA reads TGTGCCAGTAATGGGCGGGGCACAGATACGCAGTATTTT. This codes for CASNGRGTDTQYF.

The chain recombines TRBV2 with TRBJ1-1; 10 nucleotides line up with TRBD1. The CDR3 spans 14 residues. Germline CDR1 is SNHLY and CDR2 is FYNNEI. V dropped 6 bases and J dropped 2; count of bases not matched to a gene: 3. CDR3 sequence: CASRLTGGNTEAFF. CDR3 bases: TGTGCCAGCAGGTTGACAGGGGGCAACACTGAAGCTTTCTTT.

The rearrangement joins TRBV11-2 to TRBJ1-2, with 9 positions matching TRBD1. In germline, CDR1 is SGHAT, CDR2 FQNNGV. This CDR3 has 15 residues. The V gene end was trimmed by 5 bases and the J gene end by 4 bases; junction bases not matched to a gene: 8. The CDR3 nucleotides are TGTGCCAGCAGCCTTGACAGGGGGAGGGTCTATGGCTACACCTTC. Amino acid sequence: CASSLDRGRVYGYTF. The full variable domain, with the rest looked up from reference TRBV11-2 and TRBJ1-2, is EAGVAQSPRYKIIEKRQSVAFWCNPISGHATLYWYQQILGQGPKLLIQFQNNGVVDDSQLPKDRFSAERLKGVDSTLKIQPAKLEDSAVYLCASSLDRGRVYGYTFGSGTRLTVV.

This clone was found once. The chain links TRBV5-6 to TRBJ1-2, with D possibly TRBD1 on 6 matching bases. V shed 4 bases and J shed 4 bases, with 17 bases lying between them. The CDR3 runs to 15 residues. Germline CDR1 reads SGHDT; CDR2 reads YYEEEE. The CDR3 DNA is TGTGCCAGCAGCCTCAGGGGCGTAGCCCCCTATGGCTACACCTTC. Translated: CASSLRGVAPYGYTF.

The V call is TRBV15, the J call TRBJ2-7; 13 nucleotides agree with TRBD2. The CDR3 consists of 14 residues. With V trimmed by 3 bases and J by 6 bases, 2 bases remained unmatched. Germline loops: CDR1 LNHNV, CDR2 YYDKDF (reference sequence). CDR3 DNA sequence: TGTGCCACCAGCAGGGGACTAGCGGGAATCGAGCAGTACTTC. This translates into CATSRGLAGIEQYF. Using reference TRBV15 and TRBJ2-7 for the parts outside the CDR3, the full variable domain is DAMVIQNPRYQVTQFGKPVTLSCSQTLNHNVMYWYQQKSSQAPKLLFHYYDKDFNNEADTPDNFQSRRPNTSFCFLDIRSPGLGDTAMYLCATSRGLAGIEQYFGPGTRLTVT.

The chain uses TRBV30 and TRBJ2-1; 8 nucleotides align to TRBD2. CDR3 length equals 16 residues. Unmatched junction bases numbered 15, after V lost 4 bases and J lost 7 bases. Germline V CDR1 and CDR2: GTSNPN, SVGIG (reference sequence). CDR3 bases: TGTGCCTGGACTCGGGGGGGTATGTTGGGTTCGAATGAGCAGTTCTTC. Its protein product is CAWTRGGMLGSNEQFF.

The genes are TRBV28 and TRBJ1-3; possibly TRBD1 for D (5 bases). The CDR3 sequence is 14 residues long. Trimming took 7 bases from V and 0 from J, leaving 10 bases between them. Germline values: CDR1 MDHEN, CDR2 SYDVKM. The chain's CDR3 is CASMTDPSGNTIYF. CDR3 coding DNA: TGTGCCAGCATGACAGATCCCTCTGGAAACACCATATATTTT.

This sequence joins TRBV4-1 and TRBJ1-1; 7 bases map to TRBD1. V was pared by 3 bases and J by 11 bases, with 6 bases of the junction left unmatched. This CDR3 has 12 amino acids. Germline lookup yields CDR1 MGHRA and CDR2 YSYEKL. Here the CDR3 reads CASSHNRGEAFF. The CDR3 coding sequence is TGCGCCAGCAGCCATAACAGGGGTGAGGCTTTCTTT.

V and J are TRBV5-4 and TRBJ2-5, with TRBD2 as a possible D gene (6 bases). Germline CDR1 reads SGHNT; CDR2 reads YYREEE (reference sequence). This CDR3 is 17 amino acids long. The germline V and J ends were trimmed by 4 bases and 2 bases, with 21 bases remaining between them. The CDR3 spells CASSGGSGSRIQETQYF. The CDR3 nucleotides are TGTGCCAGCAGCGGGGGGTCAGGATCGCGGATACAAGAGACCCAGTACTTC.

The V call is TRBV28, the J call TRBJ1-2, with D maybe TRBD1 (5 bases). The CDR3 sequence is 14 residues long. Germline V gene data show CDR1 as MDHEN and CDR2 as SYDVKM. The V and J ends lost 5 bases and 7 bases respectively, with 17 bases between them. CDR3 sequence (DNA): TGTGCCAGCAGTATCCCAGGAGGGGCGTTTGGCTACACCTTC. It yields the protein CASSIPGGAFGYTF.